The 23 T cell receptor beta chains in this list originate from one sample, sequenced in a study of Tregs in tolerant kidney transplant recipients. Mixed chimerism was transient after nonmyeloablative marrow transplants from related graft donors. Using immunoSEQ multiplex PCR, the repertoire was profiled, and TCRdb retains in-frame clones only, with some absent. Among tens of thousands of clones listed, over 80% were seen once. This specimen was CD8+ T cells from blood (PBMCs), taken 24 months after the transplant. Receptor source: a human patient who received a combined kidney and bone marrow transplant. The T cells may come from the graft donor.

The chain carries TRBV5-1 and TRBJ2-1; 9 bases line up with TRBD1. In germline, CDR1 is SGHRS, CDR2 YFSETQ. This CDR3 comprises 17 residues. The junction had 9 bases not matched to a gene; V was cut back by 0 bases and J by 5 bases. CDR3 coding DNA: TGCGCCAGCAGCTTGGAGGGGACAGGGCCTCCTAACAATGAGCAGTTCTTC. Encoded protein: CASSLEGTGPPNNEQFF. Complete variable domain (other parts from reference TRBV5-1 and TRBJ2-1): KAGVTQTPRYLIKTRGQQVTLSCSPISGHRSVSWYQQTPGQGLQFLFEYFSETQRNKGNFPGRFSGRQFSNSRSEMNVSTLELGDSALYLCASSLEGTGPPNNEQFFGPGTRLTVL.

The chain links TRBV11-2 to TRBJ2-7; 10 bases agree with TRBD2. Germline V gene sequence: CDR1 SGHAT, CDR2 FQNNGV. The junction had 6 bases not matched to a gene; V was cut back by 5 bases and J by 2 bases. The CDR3 extends over 15 amino acids. The CDR3 bases are TGTGCCAGCAGCACCCTAGCGGGAGTGACCTACGAGCAGTACTTC. Translation gives CASSTLAGVTYEQYF.

This chain connects TRBV19 to TRBJ1-1; 7 nucleotides align to TRBD1. Trimming took 1 base from V and 4 from J; bases not matched to a gene: 3. This CDR3 has 14 amino acids. Per the germline V gene, CDR1 is LNHDA and CDR2 is SQIVND (reference sequence). DNA of the CDR3: TGTGCCAGTAGTATAGGGGACAGTAGCACTGAAGCTTTCTTT. Translated, it gives CASSIGDSSTEAFF.

V is TRBV11-1 and J is TRBJ2-3, with 10 bases identical to TRBD2. The V segment lost 5 bases and the J segment 2 bases; nucleotides outside the gene matches: 4. Germline CDR1 is SGHAT and CDR2 is FQDESV (reference sequence). The CDR3 has 15 amino acids. The CDR3 protein is CASSTSGANTDTQYF. CDR3 bases: TGTGCCAGCAGCACTAGCGGGGCCAACACAGATACGCAGTATTTT.

The rearrangement uses TRBV4-3 and TRBJ1-2; no clear D. The CDR3 has 15 residues. The germline gives CDR1 LGHNA, CDR2 YSLEER. Trimming pared 1 base from V and 4 bases from J, leaving 13 bases between. The CDR3 DNA reads TGCGCCAGCAGCCAAGGATTCGAGGGAGTCTATGGCTACACCTTC. This encodes CASSQGFEGVYGYTF.

J is TRBJ2-1 and V is TRBV25-1; D ambiguous. Germline V gene lookup returns CDR1 MGHDK and CDR2 SYGVNS. With 2 bases removed from V and 0 bases from J, the gap between germline ends came to 11 bases. CDR3 length: 16 amino acids. The CDR3 DNA reads TGTGCCAGCAGTGAAATGAGAGCGAGCTCCTACAATGAGCAGTTCTTC. Translating gives CASSEMRASSYNEQFF. The full variable domain, rest sourced from reference TRBV25-1 and TRBJ2-1, is EADIYQTPRYLVIGTGKKITLECSQTMGHDKMYWYQQDPGMELHLIHYSYGVNSTEKGDLSSESTVSRIRTEHFPLTLESARPSHTSQYLCASSEMRASSYNEQFFGPGTRLTVL.

The V gene is TRBV27, the J gene TRBJ1-2; unclear D gene. Germline lookup yields CDR1 MNHEY and CDR2 SMNVEV (reference sequence). This CDR3 region has 15 residues. V lost 5 bases and J 4 bases, leaving 17 bases between the germline ends. The CDR3 loop reads CASSPYPRGTYGYTF. The CDR3 DNA follows: TGTGCCAGCAGTCCCTACCCTCGCGGTACCTATGGCTACACCTTC.

The V gene is TRBV30, the J gene TRBJ2-2, with a weak D call TRBD1 (6 bases). V gave up 8 bases and J gave up 4 bases, with 14 bases separating them. This CDR3 has 13 residues. The germline V gene has CDR1 GTSNPN and CDR2 SVGIG (reference sequence). CDR3 sequence reads: CARGRGATGELFF. Written as DNA, the CDR3 is TGTGCCCGGGGCAGGGGAGCCACCGGGGAGCTGTTTTTT.

The chain uses TRBV4-1 and TRBJ2-7; 8 bases map to TRBD1. Trimming cost V 1 base and J 5 bases; bases outside gene matches: 7. Germline CDR1 reads MGHRA; CDR2 reads YSYEKL. This CDR3 is 15 amino acids long. The CDR3 sequence: CASSQVLTGVDEQYF. The CDR3 DNA follows: TGCGCCAGCAGCCAAGTCTTGACAGGGGTTGACGAGCAGTACTTC.

The rearrangement uses TRBV4-1 and TRBJ2-1, with 10 bases matching TRBD2. This CDR3 is 18 amino acids long. Losses at the gene ends were 1 base for V and 0 bases for J; bases not matched to a gene: 6. Germline CDR1 reads MGHRA; CDR2 reads YSYEKL. The CDR3 loop is CASSQGLAGALSYNEQFF. The CDR3 DNA reads TGCGCCAGCAGCCAAGGCCTAGCGGGGGCCCTCTCCTACAATGAGCAGTTCTTC.

This chain's CDR3 is CASSQVTGTTYEQYF. The CDR3 DNA is TGCGCCAGCAGCCAAGTTACCGGGACTACCTACGAGCAGTACTTC. This chain uses TRBV4-1 with TRBJ2-7; TRBD2 aligns across 7 bases. V shed 1 base, J shed 2 bases, and the junction held 5 bases outside the gene matches. Germline assignment: CDR1 MGHRA and CDR2 YSYEKL. The CDR3 spans 15 residues.

CDR3 protein: CASSAGDTAYEQYF. The CDR3 region has the DNA TGTGCCAGTAGTGCCGGGGACACCGCCTACGAGCAGTACTTC. The chain combines TRBV19 with TRBJ2-7; D is possibly TRBD1 (6 bases). CDR1 and CDR2 (germline): LNHDA, SQIVND (reference sequence). This CDR3 has 14 amino acids. V shed 5 bases and J shed 2 bases, with 13 bases lying between them.

The chain employs TRBV7-9 and TRBJ2-5; 7 bases agree with TRBD1. Germline lookup yields CDR1 SEHNR and CDR2 FQNEAQ (reference sequence). The CDR3 is 16 residues long. J gave up 1 base and V 4 bases, and 9 bases lay outside the gene matches. CDR3 in DNA: TGTGCCAGCAGCTCCCGGGACAGAGGCCTCCAAGAGACCCAGTACTTC. Its protein product is CASSSRDRGLQETQYF.

This chain links TRBV5-5 with TRBJ1-4; 9 nucleotides line up with TRBD1. J gave up 7 bases and V 3 bases, and 13 bases lay outside the gene matches. The germline gives CDR1 SGHKS, CDR2 YYEKEE (reference sequence). CDR3 length: 17 amino acids. The CDR3 DNA reads TGTGCCAGCAGCTACCTCCCGGACAGGGGCAGGGGTGAAAAACTGTTTTTT. This encodes CASSYLPDRGRGEKLFF.

The chain combines TRBV2 with TRBJ2-7; possibly TRBD2 for D (5 bases). CDR3 length: 14 residues. Looked up from germline, CDR1 is SNHLY and CDR2 is FYNNEI. V was clipped by 8 bases and J by 2 bases, with 16 bases between them. The CDR3 reads CASFRYTSAYEQYF. In DNA, the CDR3 is TGTGCCAGCTTTCGCTATACTAGTGCCTACGAGCAGTACTTC. The full variable domain, its missing parts supplied by reference TRBV2 and TRBJ2-7, is EPEVTQTPSHQVTQMGQEVILRCVPISNHLYFYWYRQILGQKVEFLVSFYNNEISEKSEIFDDQFSVERPDGSNFTLKIRSTKLEDSAMYFCASFRYTSAYEQYFGPGTRLTVT.

DNA of the CDR3: TGTGCCAGCAGCTCGGCGTCGGGACTTCGCCCCTCCTACGAGCAGTACTTC. Its translation: CASSSASGLRPSYEQYF. The chain links TRBV7-9 to TRBJ2-7, with D possibly being TRBD2 (6 bases). Germline V gene data show CDR1 as SEHNR and CDR2 as FQNEAQ (reference sequence). The length of the CDR3 is 17 residues. Trimming pared 4 bases from V and 0 bases from J, leaving 19 bases between.

The gene calls are TRBV18 and TRBJ2-3, with TRBD2 matching over 10 bases. The CDR3 runs to 15 residues. J lost 2 bases, V lost 4 bases, and 3 bases had no gene match. CDR1 is KGHSH, CDR2 LQKENI, per germline. The CDR3 protein is CASSLSGRPTDTQYF. The CDR3 nucleotides read TGTGCCAGCTCACTTAGCGGGAGGCCCACAGATACGCAGTATTTT.

V usage is TRBV7-9 and J usage is TRBJ2-7; D perhaps matches TRBD1 (5 bases). V shed 1 base and J shed 2 bases, with 6 bases lying between them. The CDR3 loop spans 13 amino acids. Germline V lookup: CDR1 SEHNR, CDR2 FQNEAQ (reference sequence). The CDR3 here is CASSLGTPYEQYF. For the CDR3, the DNA is TGTGCCAGCAGCTTAGGGACACCCTACGAGCAGTACTTC.

The chain carries TRBV27 and TRBJ2-7; 7 nucleotides agree with TRBD2. The germline V gene encodes CDR1 MNHEY and CDR2 SMNVEV (reference sequence). The CDR3 has 12 amino acids. Unmatched junction bases numbered 3, after V lost 8 bases and J lost 2 bases. The CDR3 DNA follows: TGTGCCAGCGGTCGGGGGGCCTACGAGCAGTACTTC. This encodes CASGRGAYEQYF.

This clone came up many times. The V gene is TRBV6-1, the J gene TRBJ2-7, with D perhaps TRBD2 (5 bases). This CDR3 contains 12 residues. Trimming took 11 bases from V and 7 from J, leaving 18 bases between them. Germline-derived CDR1 and CDR2 are MNHNS and SASEGT. In nucleotides, the CDR3 is TGTGCCTCCGATCCAGGACTTTCTGAGCAGTACTTC. Its protein is CASDPGLSEQYF.

CDR3 sequence (DNA): TGTGCCAGCAGCGTAGGCGGGAGGGCCTACGAGCAGTACTTC. It codes for CASSVGGRAYEQYF. This chain links TRBV9 with TRBJ2-7, with 9 bases lining up with TRBD2. Germline loops: CDR1 SGDLS, CDR2 YYNGEE. V dropped 0 bases and J dropped 2; count of bases not matched to a gene: 0. The CDR3 is 14 amino acids.

The chain links TRBV6-1 to TRBJ2-7; a possible D gene is TRBD2 (6 bases). The CDR3 runs 12 residues. Deletions cut 7 bases from V and 2 bases from J, with 9 bases between. Per the germline V gene, CDR1 is MNHNS and CDR2 is SASEGT. The CDR3 region has the DNA TGTGCCAGCATTGGGGGGACCTACGAGCAGTACTTC. Translation: CASIGGTYEQYF.

In regard to this clone: This same CDR3 is encoded by further DNA sequences in the sample. The rearrangement uses TRBV4-1 and TRBJ1-5; D is uncertain. Trimming removed 0 bases from V and 1 base from J, with 7 bases in between. Germline-derived CDR1 and CDR2 are MGHRA and YSYEKL. This CDR3 has 15 amino acids. CDR3 coding DNA: TGCGCCAGCAGCCAAGATTACGGGAGCAATCAGCCCCAGCATTTT. It yields the protein CASSQDYGSNQPQHF.